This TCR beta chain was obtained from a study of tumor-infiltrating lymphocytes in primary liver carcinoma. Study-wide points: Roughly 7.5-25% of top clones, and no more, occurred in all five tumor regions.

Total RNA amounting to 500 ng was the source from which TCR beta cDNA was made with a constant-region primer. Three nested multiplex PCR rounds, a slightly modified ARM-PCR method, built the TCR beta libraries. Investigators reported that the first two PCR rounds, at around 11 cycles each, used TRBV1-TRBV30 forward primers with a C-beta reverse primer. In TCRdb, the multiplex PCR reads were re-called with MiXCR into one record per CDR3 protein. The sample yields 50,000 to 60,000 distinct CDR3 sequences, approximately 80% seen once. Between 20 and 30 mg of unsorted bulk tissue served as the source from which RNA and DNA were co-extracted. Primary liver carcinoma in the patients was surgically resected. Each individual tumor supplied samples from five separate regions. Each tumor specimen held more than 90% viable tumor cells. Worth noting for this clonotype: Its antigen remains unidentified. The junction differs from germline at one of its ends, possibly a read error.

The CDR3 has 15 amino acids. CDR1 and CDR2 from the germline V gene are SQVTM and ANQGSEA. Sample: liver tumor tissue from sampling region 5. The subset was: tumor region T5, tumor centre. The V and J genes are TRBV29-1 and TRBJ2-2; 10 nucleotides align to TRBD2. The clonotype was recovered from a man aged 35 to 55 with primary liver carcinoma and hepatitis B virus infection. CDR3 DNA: TGCAGTGTTGGGACTAGCGCGGTGAACACCGGGGAGCTGTTTTTC. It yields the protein CSVGTSAVNTGELFF.